The text below deals with one T cell receptor beta chain. What it recognizes is unknown. The record originates from a study of breast tumors, draining lymph nodes, adjacent tissues. Samples came from axillary lymph nodes draining the breast cancer. The germline V gene has CDR1 SNHLY and CDR2 FYNNEI. This CDR3 contains 14 residues. V dropped 3 bases and J dropped 8; count of bases not matched to a gene: 5. General study findings and limits: Compared with lymph nodes, tumors were less diverse; compared with nontumor tissue, more. Most tumor T cells seemingly derive from lymph node, then expand in tumor.

TCRdb passed the multiplex PCR reads through MiXCR, listing each CDR3 protein once. The table records about 180,000 distinct CDR3 sequences, around a third of them present only once. The TCR originated in a female donor with breast cancer. Some clones in this sample may be carry-over from other donors' samples. The chain links TRBV2 to TRBJ1-4, with 8 bases fitting TRBD1. The sample was axillary lymph node tissue. CDR3 in DNA: TGTGCCAGCAGTGAGTGGACAGGGAACGAAAAACTGTTTTTT. Residues: CASSEWTGNEKLFF.